This T cell receptor beta chain was sequenced during a study of blood T cells in healthy people across ages. Per the germline V gene, CDR1 is LGHNA and CDR2 is YSLEER. After removal of 1 base from V and 7 bases from J, the junction contained 8 bases not matched to a gene. The CDR3 has 16 amino acids. As regards this clonotype: Its specificity is unknown.

General study points: Nothing was known about donor CMV status, and this possibly confounded expanded clonotype changes. Among long-lived donors, naive CD4+ cells were more numerous and diversity higher than in aged donors.

Healthy individuals of Caucasian origin from Russia, aged 6 to 90, served as donors. A second 7 to 11 cycle PCR used barcoded and J-beta primers. A single record per CDR3 protein comes from TCRdb applying MiXCR to the 5' RACE reads. This repertoire shows about 640,000 distinct CDR3 sequences, around 43% found once; its top ten account for about 30%. The rearrangement links TRBV4-3 to TRBJ2-4; 9 bases agree with TRBD2. What was sequenced was blood. This receptor was taken from a man older than 75 in good health. CDR3: CASSQGDSGSGNIQYF. CDR3 in DNA: TGCGCCAGCAGCCAAGGGGATAGCGGGAGCGGTAACATTCAGTACTTC.